These T cell receptor beta chains were read from a single sample in a study of blood T cell repertoires in COVID-19. Profiling relied on immunoSEQ multiplex PCR, and the TCRdb table lists in-frame clones only, not all of them. The profile shows about 84,000 clones, around three quarters of them singletons. The sequencing sample was made of peripheral blood. The receptor set was obtained from a man in his 70s with acute or convalescent COVID-19. Both conserved end residues are part of each CDR3. The D gene is left open where the match is weak. The size entry is marked missing in some rows and otherwise reads once, few, many or a size class.

V	size	D	J	DNA	CDR3
TRBV5-6	.	.	TRBJ1-6	TGTGCCAGCAGCTTGGGACGACAGGATTATTCACCCCTCCACTTT	CASSLGRQDYSPLHF
TRBV13	few	TRBD1	TRBJ1-2	TGTGCCAGCAGCTTAGGGACAGGGGACTATGGCTACACCTTC	CASSLGTGDYGYTF
TRBV10-1	.	TRBD1	TRBJ2-3	TGCGCCAGCAGTGAGCAAACAGGGGGTGGTGATACGCAGTATTTT	CASSEQTGGGDTQYF
TRBV10-3	.	.	TRBJ2-5	TGTGCCATCAGTGAGAACGACAGACAAGAGACCCAGTACTTC	CAISENDRQETQYF
TRBV5-4	.	.	TRBJ2-7	TGTGCCAGCAGCCCTGCTCGAGCGCTCGACGAGCAGTACTTC	CASSPARALDEQYF
TRBV10-2	.	.	TRBJ1-2	TGCGCCAACCCGGGACACCGGAATGGCTACACCTTC	CANPGHRNGYTF
TRBV7-9	.	TRBD1	TRBJ2-3	TGTGCCAGCAGCTTAGGACAGGGGGTCACAGATACGCAGTATTTT	CASSLGQGVTDTQYF
TRBV15	few	.	TRBJ1-1	TGTGCCACCAGCAGAGATGGGGCAGGGATGAACACTGAAGCTTTCTTT	CATSRDGAGMNTEAFF
TRBV15	.	.	TRBJ1-5	TGTGCCACCAGCAAACCGGGACTGTGGGACCAGCCCCAGCATTTT	CATSKPGLWDQPQHF
TRBV24-1	.	TRBD1	TRBJ2-1	TGTGCCACCAGTGCGGGGACAGGGGGACCCTACAATGAGCAGTTCTTC	CATSAGTGGPYNEQFF
TRBV5-1	.	TRBD2	TRBJ2-3	TGCGCCAGCAGCGCCGGACTAGCGGGAGGACCCACAGATACGCAGTATTTT	CASSAGLAGGPTDTQYF
TRBV27	.	.	TRBJ1-2	TGTGCCAGCAGTCCCATTGAGGGTGCTCCGTACTATGGCTACACCTTC	CASSPIEGAPYYGYTF
TRBV4-1	.	.	TRBJ1-1	TGCGCCAGCAGCCACCGAGGCGGGGGGAGTACTGAAGCTTTCTTT	CASSHRGGGSTEAFF
TRBV6-5	.	.	TRBJ1-2	TGTGCCAGCAGTTTTCACAGGGAATTCGGCTTC	CASSFHREFGF
TRBV19	.	.	TRBJ2-1	TGTGCCAGTAGGGTCACCAGCAGACAGAATAATGAGCAGTTCTTC	CASRVTSRQNNEQFF
TRBV10-3	.	.	TRBJ1-1	TGTGCCATCAGTGCTCCACAGAACACTGAAGCTTTCTTT	CAISAPQNTEAFF
TRBV24-1	.	.	TRBJ1-5	TGTGCCACCAGTGACAGTCCCCAGCCCCAGCATTTT	CATSDSPQPQHF
TRBV6-6	.	TRBD1	TRBJ1-1	TGTGCCAGCAGTCCCCAGCCCACAGGGGGATGGAACACTGAAGCTTTCTTT	CASSPQPTGGWNTEAFF
TRBV6-5	.	TRBD1	TRBJ1-2	TGTGCCAGCAGTTACTCGCCGGGACAGGGTGACTATGGCTACACCTTC	CASSYSPGQGDYGYTF
TRBV7-3	.	TRBD1	TRBJ2-1	TGTGCCAGCAGCTTATCTTCCAGTTCGGGACAGGGGGTCTCTGAGCAGTTCTTC	CASSLSSSSGQGVSEQFF
TRBV10-3	few	.	TRBJ1-5	TGTGCCATCAGTGCAGGCAGTAGGGAGAGCAATCAGCCCCAGCATTTT	CAISAGSRESNQPQHF
TRBV18	.	.	TRBJ1-2	TGTGCCAGCTCACCAATAGTTGACTATGGCTACACCTTC	CASSPIVDYGYTF
TRBV4-1	.	.	TRBJ1-5	TGCGCCAGCAGCCAAGAGGAGGATGGTCAGCCCCAGCATTTT	CASSQEEDGQPQHF
TRBV3-1/TRBV3-2	.	.	TRBJ1-2	TGTGCCAGCAGCCGAGGATCTAGGGAGATCGGTGGCTACACCTTC	CASSRGSREIGGYTF
TRBV7-9	.	TRBD1	TRBJ2-1	TGTGCCAGCAGCTCGGACAGGGTTTACAATGAGCAGTTCTTC	CASSSDRVYNEQFF
TRBV20-1	.	TRBD1	TRBJ1-1	TGCAGTGCTAGCACAGGGGGCGAAGCTTTCTTT	CSASTGGEAFF
TRBV20-1	.	.	TRBJ2-7	TGCAGTGGGGAGGACTTCTACGAGCAGTACTTC	CSGEDFYEQYF
TRBV5-1	.	.	TRBJ1-1	TGCGCCAGCAGCTTTGACAGGAACACTGAAGCTTTCTTT	CASSFDRNTEAFF
TRBV3-1/TRBV3-2	.	.	TRBJ1-1	TGTGCCAGCAGCCAAGAGGCAGTTCGGGGCACTGAAGCTTTCTTT	CASSQEAVRGTEAFF
TRBV7-2	.	.	TRBJ1-5	TGTGCCAGCAGTTACCAGGGTTTTAATCAGCCCCAGCATTTT	CASSYQGFNQPQHF
TRBV19	.	TRBD1	TRBJ2-1	TGTGCCAGTAGTTGGGACAGCTACAATGAGCAGTTCTTC	CASSWDSYNEQFF
TRBV6-6	.	.	TRBJ2-3	TGTGCCAGCAGAGGGGGGGCCACAGATACGCAGTATTTT	CASRGGATDTQYF